These 7 T cell receptor beta chains came from one sample sequenced in a study of CD8 T cells in ankylosing spondylitis. One entry per CDR3 protein, called by TCRdb with MiXCR from the 5' RACE reads. The sample holds under 150,000 distinct CDR3 sequences; roughly 8.8% are singletons and the top ten take approximately 3.6%. The sequenced material came from blood, either unsorted or a sorted T cell fraction (not recorded which). The receptors originated from a male donor with ankylosing spondylitis or in good health (not recorded which).

This clonotype has a handful of counts. The chain combines TRBV7-6 with TRBJ2-5, with 7 bases identical to TRBD1. The ends lost 7 bases at V and 5 bases at J; junction bases unmatched: 13. CDR3 length: 15 amino acids. CDR1 is SGHVS, CDR2 FNYEAQ, per germline. CDR3 nucleotides: TGTGCCAGCACCCCCGGGACAGAGTGGTGGGAGACCCAGTACTTC. Translated, it gives CASTPGTEWWETQYF.

This clonotype was observed many times. This chain links TRBV29-1 with TRBJ2-1; 11 bases agree with TRBD2. The CDR3 consists of 13 residues. Germline V CDR1 and CDR2: SQVTM, ANQGSEA. Trimming cost V 0 bases and J 9 bases; bases outside gene matches: 1. CDR3 in amino acids: CSVEDTSGSEQFF. In DNA form, the CDR3 reads TGCAGCGTTGAAGATACTAGCGGGAGTGAGCAGTTCTTC.

The CDR3, as DNA: TGCAGTGCTAGGGCTAGCGGCTCCTACAATGAGCAGTTCTTC. This sequence encodes CSARASGSYNEQFF. V is TRBV20-1 and J is TRBJ2-1; TRBD2 matches 7 bases. The CDR3 is 14 residues long. Germline CDR1 and CDR2: DFQATT and SNEGSKA (reference sequence). V lost 3 bases to trimming and J lost 0 bases; unmatched junction nucleotides: 2.

This clonotype was seen a handful of times. V and J are TRBV7-2 and TRBJ2-7; 9 nucleotides match TRBD1. The CDR3 length is 15 residues. The germline gives CDR1 SGHTA, CDR2 FQGNSA. The V and J ends lost 5 bases and 3 bases, in that order; junction bases with no gene match: 8. In nucleotides, the CDR3 is TGTGCCAGCAGCCCCGGGACAGGGCACTACTACGAGCAGTACTTC. Translated: CASSPGTGHYYEQYF.

This clonotype has at least ten counts. The chain is built from TRBV28 and TRBJ2-7; D not resolved. V shed 5 bases and J shed 5 bases, with 13 bases lying between them. Looked up from germline, CDR1 is MDHEN and CDR2 is SYDVKM. CDR3 length equals 13 residues. This CDR3 is CASSAPQWNEQYF. CDR3 nucleotide sequence: TGTGCCAGCAGTGCCCCACAGTGGAACGAGCAGTACTTC.

This clonotype was counted ten times or more. This chain joins TRBV29-1 and TRBJ2-3, with 12 nucleotides matching TRBD1. The germline V gene encodes CDR1 SQVTM and CDR2 ANQGSEA. The CDR3 loop spans 13 amino acids. Unmatched junction bases numbered 4, after V lost 6 bases and J lost 6 bases. CDR3 DNA: TGCAGCGTCCGGGACAGGGGGCCCGATACGCAGTATTTT. This translates into CSVRDRGPDTQYF.

This clonotype was observed many times. V and J are TRBV27 and TRBJ2-3, with a possible D match to TRBD1 (6 bases). Germline V gives CDR1 MNHEY, CDR2 SMNVEV (reference sequence). The CDR3 runs 17 residues. Trimming took 4 bases from V and 5 from J, leaving 22 bases between them. CDR3 nucleotide sequence: TGTGCCAGCAGTTCACAAGGACTGGGGGCACCCGGAGATACGCAGTATTTT. Translating gives CASSSQGLGAPGDTQYF.